The rows below give T cell receptor beta chains drawn from one sample of a study of T cell repertoires in ileal Crohn's disease. Generated by immunoSEQ multiplex PCR, the TCRdb table keeps only in-frame clones and is missing some. Counted here are some 11,000 clones, about 80% occurring once; the ten biggest clones make up 4.5%. Sequencing was carried out using ileal tissue. Receptors were obtained from an adult with Crohn's disease. The CDR3 runs from the conserved cysteine through the conserved F or W. D genes are given only for firm matches. Not all rows give a size; the values are once, few, many and, for expanded clones, a class.

>TRBD1|TRBV2|NA|TRBJ1-1
CASRIDRDEAFF
TGTGCCAGCAGGATTGACAGGGACGAAGCTTTCTTT
>NA|TRBV7-8|NA|TRBJ1-3
CASSPQPPGAGNTIYF
TGTGCCAGCAGCCCCCAACCTCCAGGGGCTGGAAACACCATATATTTT
>NA|TRBV5-6|few|TRBJ1-3
CASSFQDRTSGNTIYF
TGTGCCAGCAGCTTCCAAGACAGGACCTCTGGAAACACCATATATTTT
>NA|TRBV5-1|NA|TRBJ1-2
CASSLVGHELNYGYTF
TGCGCCAGCAGCTTGGTAGGACATGAACTTAACTATGGCTACACCTTC
>NA|TRBV5-1|NA|TRBJ1-5
CASSPEGGQPQHF
TGCGCCAGCAGCCCCGAGGGGGGGCAGCCCCAGCATTTT
>NA|TRBV5-1|NA|TRBJ1-1
CASSRGEGLNTEAFF
TGCGCCAGCAGCAGGGGGGAGGGCCTGAACACTGAAGCTTTCTTT
>TRBD2|TRBV30|NA|TRBJ2-3
CAWSRTSGAVDTQYF
TGTGCCTGGAGTCGGACTAGCGGCGCGGTTGATACGCAGTATTTT
>NA|TRBV5-6|few|TRBJ2-3
CASSFRSTDTQYF
TGTGCCAGCAGCTTCCGGAGCACAGATACGCAGTATTTT
>TRBD2|TRBV9|NA|TRBJ2-1
CASSVDGGRGGEQFF
TGTGCCAGCAGCGTCGATGGCGGGAGGGGCGGTGAGCAGTTCTTC
>TRBD1|TRBV27|NA|TRBJ1-2
CASSPTGIGYTF
TGTGCCAGCAGTCCGACAGGGATTGGCTACACCTTC
>TRBD1|TRBV10-3|few|TRBJ2-3
CAISESLGQGADTQYF
TGTGCCATCAGTGAGTCGCTGGGACAGGGGGCAGATACGCAGTATTTT
>NA|TRBV2|few|TRBJ1-6
CASSDFRSGNSPLHF
TGTGCCAGCAGTGATTTTCGGTCCGGGAATTCACCCCTCCACTTT
>TRBD1|TRBV7-8|NA|TRBJ1-1
CASSPLGGRAGGDTEAFF
TGTGCCAGCAGCCCTCTCGGCGGCAGGGCAGGGGGTGACACTGAAGCTTTCTTT
>TRBD1|TRBV28|NA|TRBJ1-5
CASSPSGTAYQPQHF
TGTGCCAGCAGTCCCTCCGGGACAGCTTATCAGCCCCAGCATTTT
>NA|TRBV28|NA|TRBJ1-2
CASSSQEGLRYGYTF
TGTGCCAGCAGTTCCCAGGAGGGGTTGCGCTATGGCTACACCTTC
>TRBD2|TRBV7-8|NA|TRBJ2-1
CASSTPSGVEVEQFF
TGTGCCAGCTCGACCCCTAGCGGGGTTGAGGTTGAGCAGTTCTTC
>NA|TRBV11-3|few|TRBJ1-1
CASSLRAGTEAFF
TGTGCCAGCAGCCTCAGGGCTGGCACTGAAGCTTTCTTT
>NA|TRBV6-4|large|TRBJ1-3
CASPPPPVSGNTIYF
TGTGCCAGCCCTCCCCCTCCAGTCTCTGGAAACACCATATATTTT
>NA|TRBV5-6|NA|TRBJ1-1
CASSLRTRRLTEAFF
TGTGCCAGCAGCCTGAGAACCCGGAGGCTAACTGAAGCTTTCTTT
>NA|TRBV7-6|NA|TRBJ1-5
CASSLGNGQPQHF
TGTGCCAGCAGCTTAGGGAACGGGCAGCCCCAGCATTTT
>NA|TRBV5-1|NA|TRBJ2-2
CASSLPAGVNTGELFF
TGCGCCAGCAGCTTGCCGGCAGGGGTGAACACCGGGGAGCTGTTTTTT
>TRBD1|TRBV5-4|NA|TRBJ1-2
CASSRKGGGTYGYTF
TGTGCCAGCAGCCGTAAAGGGGGCGGCACATATGGCTACACCTTC
>TRBD1|TRBV5-1|NA|TRBJ2-6
CASSAGTVNSGANVLTF
TGCGCCAGCAGCGCCGGGACAGTGAACTCTGGGGCCAACGTCCTGACTTTC
>TRBD2|TRBV2|NA|TRBJ2-5
CASSVGLAGSETQYF
TGTGCCAGCAGTGTAGGGCTAGCGGGGAGTGAGACCCAGTACTTC
>NA|TRBV15|NA|TRBJ2-5
CATSSLVDSEETQYF
TGTGCCACCAGCAGTCTAGTTGACAGCGAAGAGACCCAGTACTTC
>NA|TRBV5-1|NA|TRBJ1-1
CASSGGAGLGETEAFF
TGCGCCAGCTCGGGCGGGGCAGGGCTAGGGGAGACCGAAGCTTTCTTT
>NA|TRBV4-1|NA|TRBJ2-6
CASSQGAFAGANVLTF
TGCGCCAGCAGCCAAGGGGCCTTCGCTGGGGCCAACGTCCTGACTTTC
>TRBD2|TRBV28|NA|TRBJ2-7
CASSPPGGGAYEQYF
TGTGCCAGCAGTCCCCCGGGCGGGGGGGCATACGAGCAGTACTTC
>NA|TRBV19|few|TRBJ2-2
CASSMYEGANTGELFF
TGTGCCAGTAGTATGTATGAGGGCGCAAACACCGGGGAGCTGTTTTTT
>NA|TRBV28|NA|TRBJ2-7
CASRSGTYEQYF
TGTGCCAGCAGGTCGGGTACCTACGAGCAGTACTTC
>NA|TRBV7-2|NA|TRBJ1-1
CASSPSLGGNTEAFF
TGTGCCAGCAGCCCTTCACTGGGAGGGAACACTGAAGCTTTCTTT
>NA|TRBV29-1|few|TRBJ1-1
CSVHMSSGTEAFF
TGCAGCGTTCATATGTCCTCAGGCACTGAAGCTTTCTTT
>TRBD1|TRBV10-1|NA|TRBJ2-2
CASSTGTDTGELFF
TGCGCCAGCTCGACAGGGACCGACACCGGGGAGCTGTTTTTT
>TRBD1|TRBV2|NA|TRBJ1-2
CASSVAGTEDYGYTF
TGTGCCAGCAGTGTCGCCGGGACAGAGGACTATGGCTACACCTTC
>NA|TRBV4-2|NA|TRBJ2-3
CASSPPGWGTDTQYF
TGTGCCAGCAGCCCCCCGGGGTGGGGCACAGATACGCAGTATTTT
>TRBD1|TRBV30|NA|TRBJ1-2
CAWTTGDGYTF
TGTGCCTGGACCACAGGGGACGGCTACACCTTC
>NA|TRBV27|NA|TRBJ2-3
CASSFREADTQYF
TGTGCCAGCAGTTTTAGGGAGGCAGATACGCAGTATTTT
>NA|TRBV30|NA|TRBJ1-2
CAWSVPQTGIYGYTF
TGTGCCTGGAGTGTACCCCAGACAGGCATCTATGGCTACACCTTC
>TRBD1|TRBV19|NA|TRBJ2-4
CASSWDRKNIQYF
TGTGCCAGTAGTTGGGACAGAAAAAACATTCAGTACTTC
>NA|TRBV9|once|TRBJ1-2
CASSVGGGGYYGYTF
TGTGCCAGCAGCGTAGGAGGGGGGGGGTACTATGGCTACACCTTC
>TRBD1|TRBV27|NA|TRBJ1-2
CASSFRDRPLYGYTF
TGTGCCAGCAGTTTCCGGGACAGGCCCCTATATGGCTACACCTTC
>TRBD1|TRBV6-6|NA|TRBJ1-2
CASIPGQVAPPGYTF
TGTGCCAGCATTCCGGGACAGGTAGCTCCGCCCGGCTACACCTTC
>TRBD2|TRBV7-6|NA|TRBJ2-3
CASSLVARAGGADTQYF
TGTGCCAGCAGCTTAGTGGCGCGGGCGGGGGGGGCAGATACGCAGTATTTT